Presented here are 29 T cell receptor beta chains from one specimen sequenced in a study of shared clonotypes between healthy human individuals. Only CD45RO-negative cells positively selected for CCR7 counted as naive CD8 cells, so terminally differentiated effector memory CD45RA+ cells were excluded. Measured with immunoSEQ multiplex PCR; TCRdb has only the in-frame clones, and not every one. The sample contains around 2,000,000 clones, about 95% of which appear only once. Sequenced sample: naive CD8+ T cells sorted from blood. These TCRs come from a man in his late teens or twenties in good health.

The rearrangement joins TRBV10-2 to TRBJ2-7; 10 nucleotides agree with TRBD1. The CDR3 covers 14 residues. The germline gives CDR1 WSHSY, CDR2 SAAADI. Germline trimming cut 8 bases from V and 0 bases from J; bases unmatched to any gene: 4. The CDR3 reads CASLDRGVSYEQYF. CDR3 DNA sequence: TGCGCCAGCTTGGACAGGGGGGTCTCCTACGAGCAGTACTTC.

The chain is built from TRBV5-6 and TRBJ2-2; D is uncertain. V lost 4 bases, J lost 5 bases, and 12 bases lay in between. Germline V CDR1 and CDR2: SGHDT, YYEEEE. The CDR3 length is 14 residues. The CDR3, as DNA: TGTGCCAGCAGCCCCGGACCCCCGACCGGGGAGCTGTTTTTT. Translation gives CASSPGPPTGELFF.

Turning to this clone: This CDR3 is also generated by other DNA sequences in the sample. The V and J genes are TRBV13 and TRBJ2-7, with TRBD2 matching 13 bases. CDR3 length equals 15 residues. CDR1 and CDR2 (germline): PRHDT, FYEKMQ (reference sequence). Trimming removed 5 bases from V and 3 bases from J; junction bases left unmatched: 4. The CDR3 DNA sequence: TGTGCCAGCAGCCCGGGACTAGCGGGAAGCTACGAGCAGTACTTC. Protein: CASSPGLAGSYEQYF.

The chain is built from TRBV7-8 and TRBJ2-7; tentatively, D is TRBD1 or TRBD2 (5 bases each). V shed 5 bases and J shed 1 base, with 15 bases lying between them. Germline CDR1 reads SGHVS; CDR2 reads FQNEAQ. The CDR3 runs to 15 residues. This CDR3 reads CASSRPRDGSYEQYF. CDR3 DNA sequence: TGTGCCAGCAGCCGTCCCCGGGACGGATCCTACGAGCAGTACTTC.

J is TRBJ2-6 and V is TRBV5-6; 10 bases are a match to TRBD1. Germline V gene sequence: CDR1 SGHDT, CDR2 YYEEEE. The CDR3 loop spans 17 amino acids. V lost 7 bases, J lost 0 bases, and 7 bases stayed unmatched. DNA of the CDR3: TGTGCCAGCGCGAGGGACAGGGGTTACTCTGGGGCCAACGTCCTGACTTTC. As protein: CASARDRGYSGANVLTF.

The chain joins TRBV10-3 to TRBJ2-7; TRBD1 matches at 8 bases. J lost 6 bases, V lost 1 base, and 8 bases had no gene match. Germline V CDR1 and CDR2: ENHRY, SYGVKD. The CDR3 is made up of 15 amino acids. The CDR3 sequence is CAISEWVTGVAEQYF. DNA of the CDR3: TGTGCCATCAGTGAGTGGGTGACAGGGGTCGCCGAGCAGTACTTC.

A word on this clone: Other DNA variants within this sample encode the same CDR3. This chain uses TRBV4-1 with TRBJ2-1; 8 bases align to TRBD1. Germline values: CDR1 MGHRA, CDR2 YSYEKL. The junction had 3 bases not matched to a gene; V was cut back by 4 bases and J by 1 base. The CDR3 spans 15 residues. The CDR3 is CASSPDRGSYNEQFF. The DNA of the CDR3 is TGCGCCAGCAGCCCCGACAGGGGTTCCTACAATGAGCAGTTCTTC.

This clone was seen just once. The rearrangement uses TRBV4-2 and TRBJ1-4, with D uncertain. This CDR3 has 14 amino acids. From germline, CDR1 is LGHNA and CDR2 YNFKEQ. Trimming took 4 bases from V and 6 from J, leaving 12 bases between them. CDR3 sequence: CASSPLSGDEKLFF. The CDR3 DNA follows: TGTGCCAGCAGCCCATTATCAGGTGATGAAAAACTGTTTTTT.

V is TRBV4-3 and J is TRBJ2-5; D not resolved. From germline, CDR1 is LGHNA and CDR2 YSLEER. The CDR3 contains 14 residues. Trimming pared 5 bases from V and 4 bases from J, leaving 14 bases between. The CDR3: CASSDTDLGETQYF. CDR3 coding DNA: TGCGCCAGCAGCGACACGGATCTAGGAGAGACCCAGTACTTC.

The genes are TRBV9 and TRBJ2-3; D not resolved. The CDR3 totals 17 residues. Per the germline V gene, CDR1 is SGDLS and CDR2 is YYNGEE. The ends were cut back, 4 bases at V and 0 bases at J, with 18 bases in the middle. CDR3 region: CASSTISNGYSTDTQYF. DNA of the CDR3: TGTGCCAGCAGCACAATATCTAACGGTTATAGCACAGATACGCAGTATTTT.

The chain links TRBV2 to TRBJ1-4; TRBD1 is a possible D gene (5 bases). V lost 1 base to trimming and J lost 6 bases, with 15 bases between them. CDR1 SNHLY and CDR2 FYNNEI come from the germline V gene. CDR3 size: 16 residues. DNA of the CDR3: TGTGCCAGCAGTGAAGAACCCCAGGGCCCTCATGAAAAACTGTTTTTT. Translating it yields CASSEEPQGPHEKLFF.

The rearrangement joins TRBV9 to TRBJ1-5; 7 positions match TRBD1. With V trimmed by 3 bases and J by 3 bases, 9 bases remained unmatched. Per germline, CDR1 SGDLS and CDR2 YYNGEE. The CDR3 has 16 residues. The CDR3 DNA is TGTGCCAGCAGCGCCGGGGGAGGGGGCGTCAATCAGCCCCAGCATTTT. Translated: CASSAGGGGVNQPQHF.

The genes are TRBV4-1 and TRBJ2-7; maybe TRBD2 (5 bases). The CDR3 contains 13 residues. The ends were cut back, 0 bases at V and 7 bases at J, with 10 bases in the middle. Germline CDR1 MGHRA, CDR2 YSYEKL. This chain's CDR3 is CASSQERAGEQYF. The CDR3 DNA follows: TGCGCCAGCAGCCAAGAGCGGGCCGGGGAGCAGTACTTC.

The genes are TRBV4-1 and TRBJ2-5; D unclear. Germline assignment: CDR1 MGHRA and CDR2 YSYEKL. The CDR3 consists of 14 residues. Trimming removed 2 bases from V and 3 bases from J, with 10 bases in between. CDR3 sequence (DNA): TGCGCCAGCAGCCAACTAGGATGGGAAGAGACCCAGTACTTC. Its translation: CASSQLGWEETQYF.

The CDR3 region is CASSSTSPYEQYF. The DNA of the CDR3 is TGCGCCAGCAGCTCGACCAGCCCCTACGAGCAGTACTTC. The rearrangement joins TRBV5-1 to TRBJ2-7; D uncertain. The germline V gene has CDR1 SGHRS and CDR2 YFSETQ. V gave up 3 bases and J gave up 2 bases, with 9 bases separating them. This CDR3 has 13 residues.

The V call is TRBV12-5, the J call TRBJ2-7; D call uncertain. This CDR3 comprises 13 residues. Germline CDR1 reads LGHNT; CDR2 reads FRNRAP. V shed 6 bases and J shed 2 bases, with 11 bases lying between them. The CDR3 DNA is TGTGCTAGTGGCAGTGACTTAACCTACGAGCAGTACTTC. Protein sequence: CASGSDLTYEQYF.

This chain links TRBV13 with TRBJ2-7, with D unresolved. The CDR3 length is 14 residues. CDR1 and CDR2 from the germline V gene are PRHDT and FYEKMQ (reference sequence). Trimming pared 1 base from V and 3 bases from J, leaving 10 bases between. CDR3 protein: CASSLASVNYEQYF. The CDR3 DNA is TGTGCCAGCAGCTTAGCTAGTGTCAACTACGAGCAGTACTTC.

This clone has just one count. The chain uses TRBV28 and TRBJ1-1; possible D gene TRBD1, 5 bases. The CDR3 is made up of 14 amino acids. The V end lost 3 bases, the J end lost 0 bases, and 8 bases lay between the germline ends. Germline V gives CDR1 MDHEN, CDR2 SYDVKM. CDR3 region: CASSLGLMNTEAFF. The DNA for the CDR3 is TGTGCCAGCAGTTTGGGACTCATGAACACTGAAGCTTTCTTT.

CDR3 sequence (DNA): TGTGCCAGCAGGCCCCAGGGGATCGACACCGGGGAGCTGTTTTTT. This gives the protein CASRPQGIDTGELFF. The chain couples TRBV27 to TRBJ2-2, with a possible D match to TRBD1 (6 bases). This CDR3 spans 15 amino acids. The germline V gene has CDR1 MNHEY and CDR2 SMNVEV (reference sequence). V was trimmed by 6 bases and J by 3 bases, leaving 14 bases between them.

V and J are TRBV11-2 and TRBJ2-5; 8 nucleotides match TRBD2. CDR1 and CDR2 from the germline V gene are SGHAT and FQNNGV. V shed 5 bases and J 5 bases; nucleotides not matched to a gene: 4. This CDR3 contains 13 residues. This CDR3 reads CASSPGLAETQYF. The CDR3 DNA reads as TGTGCCAGCAGCCCCGGACTAGCTGAGACCCAGTACTTC.

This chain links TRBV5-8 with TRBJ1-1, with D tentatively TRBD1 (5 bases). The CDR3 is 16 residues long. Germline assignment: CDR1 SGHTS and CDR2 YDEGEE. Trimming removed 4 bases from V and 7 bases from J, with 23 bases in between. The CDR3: CASSLTPGRYLYEAFF. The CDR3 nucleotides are TGTGCCAGCAGCCTGACCCCGGGACGTTACCTTTATGAAGCTTTCTTT.

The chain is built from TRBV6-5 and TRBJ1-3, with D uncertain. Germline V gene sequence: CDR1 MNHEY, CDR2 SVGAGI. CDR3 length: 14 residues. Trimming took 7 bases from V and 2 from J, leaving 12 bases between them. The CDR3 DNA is TGTGCCAGCACGGCGATTAACACTGGAAACACCATATATTTT. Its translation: CASTAINTGNTIYF.

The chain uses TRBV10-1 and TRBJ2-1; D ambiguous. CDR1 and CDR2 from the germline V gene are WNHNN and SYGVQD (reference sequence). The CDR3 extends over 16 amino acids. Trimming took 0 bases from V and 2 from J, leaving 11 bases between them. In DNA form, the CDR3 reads TGCGCCAGCAGTGAGTCTCGGAACAGACCCTACAATGAGCAGTTCTTC. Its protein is CASSESRNRPYNEQFF.

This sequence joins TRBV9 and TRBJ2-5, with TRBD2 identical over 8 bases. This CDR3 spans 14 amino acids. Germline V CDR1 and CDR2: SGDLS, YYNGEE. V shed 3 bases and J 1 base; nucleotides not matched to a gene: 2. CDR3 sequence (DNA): TGTGCCAGCAGCGATAGCGGGGCCCAAGAGACCCAGTACTTC. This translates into CASSDSGAQETQYF.

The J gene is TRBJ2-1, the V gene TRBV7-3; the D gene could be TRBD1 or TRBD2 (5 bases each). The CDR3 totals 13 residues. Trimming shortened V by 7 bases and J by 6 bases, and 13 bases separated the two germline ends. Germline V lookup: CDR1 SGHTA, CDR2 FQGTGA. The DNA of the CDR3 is TGTGCCAGCACCTCCGAGGGGAGCAATGAGCAGTTCTTC. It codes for CASTSEGSNEQFF.

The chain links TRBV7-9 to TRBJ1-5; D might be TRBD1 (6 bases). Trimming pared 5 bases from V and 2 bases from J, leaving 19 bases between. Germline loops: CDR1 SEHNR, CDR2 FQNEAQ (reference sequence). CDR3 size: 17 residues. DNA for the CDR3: TGTGCCAGCAGCCACCCCAGGGGCAGTGAAGGCAATCAGCCCCAGCATTTT. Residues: CASSHPRGSEGNQPQHF. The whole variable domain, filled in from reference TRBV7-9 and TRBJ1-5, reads DTGVSQNPRHKITKRGQNVTFRCDPISEHNRLYWYRQTLGQGPEFLTYFQNEAQLEKSRLLSDRFSAERPKGSFSTLEIQRTEQGDSAMYLCASSHPRGSEGNQPQHFGDGTRLSIL.

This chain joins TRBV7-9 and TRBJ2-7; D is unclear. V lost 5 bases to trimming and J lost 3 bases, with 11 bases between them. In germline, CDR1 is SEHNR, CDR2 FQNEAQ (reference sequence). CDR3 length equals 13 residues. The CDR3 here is CASSPTSRYEQYF. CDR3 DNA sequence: TGTGCCAGCAGCCCCACCAGCCGCTACGAGCAGTACTTC.

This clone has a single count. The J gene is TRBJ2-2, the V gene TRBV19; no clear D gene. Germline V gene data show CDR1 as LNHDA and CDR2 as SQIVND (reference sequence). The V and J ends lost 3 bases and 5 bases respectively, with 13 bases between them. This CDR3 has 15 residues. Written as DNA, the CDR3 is TGTGCCAGTAGTATCACGCCATACGAGACCGGGGAGCTGTTTTTT. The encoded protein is CASSITPYETGELFF.

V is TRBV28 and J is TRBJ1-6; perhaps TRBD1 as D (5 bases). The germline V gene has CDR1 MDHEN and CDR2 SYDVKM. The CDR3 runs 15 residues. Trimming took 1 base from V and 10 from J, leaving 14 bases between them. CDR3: CASSLFRGGNSPLHF. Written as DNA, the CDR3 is TGTGCCAGCAGTTTATTCCGCGGGGGGAACTCACCCCTCCACTTT.